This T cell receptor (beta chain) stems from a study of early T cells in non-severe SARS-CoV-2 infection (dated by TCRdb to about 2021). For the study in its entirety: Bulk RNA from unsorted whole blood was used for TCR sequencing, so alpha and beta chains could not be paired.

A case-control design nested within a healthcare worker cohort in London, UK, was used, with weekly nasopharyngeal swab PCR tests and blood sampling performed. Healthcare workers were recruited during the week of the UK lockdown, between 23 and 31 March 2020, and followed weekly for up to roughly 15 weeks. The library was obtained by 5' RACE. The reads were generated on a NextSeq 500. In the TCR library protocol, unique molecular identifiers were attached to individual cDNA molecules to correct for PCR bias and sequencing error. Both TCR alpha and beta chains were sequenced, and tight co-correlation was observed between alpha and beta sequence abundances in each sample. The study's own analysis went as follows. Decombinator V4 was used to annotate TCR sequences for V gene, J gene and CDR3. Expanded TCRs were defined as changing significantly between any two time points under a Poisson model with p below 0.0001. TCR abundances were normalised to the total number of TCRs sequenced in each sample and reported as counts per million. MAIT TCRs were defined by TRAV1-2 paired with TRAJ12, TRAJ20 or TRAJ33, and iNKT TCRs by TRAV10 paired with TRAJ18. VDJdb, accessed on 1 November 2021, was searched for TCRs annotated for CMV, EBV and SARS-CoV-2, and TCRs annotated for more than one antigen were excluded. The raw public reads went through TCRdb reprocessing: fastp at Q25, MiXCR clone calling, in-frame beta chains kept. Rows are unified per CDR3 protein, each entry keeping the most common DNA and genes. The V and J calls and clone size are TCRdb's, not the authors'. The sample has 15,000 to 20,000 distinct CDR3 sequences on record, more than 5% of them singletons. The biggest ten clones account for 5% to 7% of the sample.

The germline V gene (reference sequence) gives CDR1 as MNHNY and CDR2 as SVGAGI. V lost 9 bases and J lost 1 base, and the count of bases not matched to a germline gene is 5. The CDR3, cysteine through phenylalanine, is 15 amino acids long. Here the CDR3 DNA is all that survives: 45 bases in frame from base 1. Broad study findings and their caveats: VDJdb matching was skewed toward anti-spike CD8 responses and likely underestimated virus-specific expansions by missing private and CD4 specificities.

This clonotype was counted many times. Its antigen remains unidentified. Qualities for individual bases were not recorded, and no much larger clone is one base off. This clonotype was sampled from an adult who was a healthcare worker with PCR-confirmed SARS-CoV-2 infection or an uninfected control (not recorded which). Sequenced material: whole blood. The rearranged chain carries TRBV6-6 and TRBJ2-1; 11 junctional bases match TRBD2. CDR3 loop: CASRRTSGSYNEQFF. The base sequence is TGTGCCAGTCGTAGGACTAGCGGGTCCTACAATGAGCAGTTCTTC.